This T cell receptor beta chain was sequenced for a study of Graves' ophthalmopathy and Graves' hyperthyroidism. Study observations and caveats: A classifier, a 13-signature model, separated ophthalmopathy from stable hyperthyroidism with nearly 90% sensitivity and 75% to 82% specificity. The model achieved roughly 69% sensitivity and over 72% specificity for ophthalmopathy progression. Detected in blood as well were most expanded thyroid clonotypes with frequency above 0.001.

Comment on this clonotype: Its antigen is currently unknown.

The TCR beta CDR3 regions underwent amplification from RNA transcripts. The authors performed first-round RT-PCR with HTBI primers and then a second-round multiplex PCR. TCRdb independently ran MiXCR on the multiplex PCR reads; one entry per CDR3 protein. The data hold about 160,000 distinct CDR3 sequences, with around two fifths observed a single time. Physicians reached a diagnosis by relying on clinical symptoms, serum thyroxine, TRAb, thyroid ultrasound and orbital computed tomography. The germline V gene has CDR1 MNHNS and CDR2 SASEGT. The CDR3 is 15 residues long. V was trimmed by 7 bases and J by 0 bases, leaving 16 bases between them.

J is TRBJ2-7 and V is TRBV6-1, with D tentatively TRBD1 (5 bases). The receptor was derived from a middle-aged woman with Graves' ophthalmopathy. Input material: peripheral blood. The chain's CDR3 is CASTLTTGPSYEQYF. The DNA for the CDR3 is TGTGCCAGCACGCTAACTACAGGTCCCTCCTACGAGCAGTACTTC.